The rows below give T cell receptor beta chains drawn from one sample of a study of blood T cell repertoires in COVID-19. Using immunoSEQ multiplex PCR, the repertoire was profiled, and TCRdb retains in-frame clones only, with some absent. The sample shows tens of thousands of clones, about 90% of them seen only once. The sample was peripheral blood. Receptors were obtained from a human donor in a cohort sampled during active COVID-19. Each CDR3 is given with its conserved first and last residue. Each record gives: D gene, clone size, V gene, J gene, CDR3 DNA, CDR3 protein. The D gene is left open where the match is weak. The listing skips clone size in some rows; elsewhere it reads once, few, many or a size class.

D: TRBD1
size: -
V: TRBV5-1
J: TRBJ2-7
DNA: TGCGCCAGCAGCTTGGCGGGACAGGGATCCTACGAGCAGTACTTC
CDR3: CASSLAGQGSYEQYF

D: -
size: few
V: TRBV7-9
J: TRBJ1-2
DNA: TGTGCCAGCAGCTTACAGGGGATAGACTATGGCTACACCTTC
CDR3: CASSLQGIDYGYTF

D: TRBD2
size: -
V: TRBV19
J: TRBJ2-2
DNA: TGTGCCAGTATATCTAGCGGGAGTTTCGGGGAGCTGTTTTTT
CDR3: CASISSGSFGELFF

D: TRBD2
size: -
V: TRBV5-6
J: TRBJ2-3
DNA: TGTGCCAGCAGCTTTCCGGAAGGACTAGCGGGGAGCACAGATACGCAGTATTTT
CDR3: CASSFPEGLAGSTDTQYF

D: -
size: -
V: TRBV29-1
J: TRBJ2-1
DNA: TGCAGCGTTGGGGGGCATGTTGGGGGTTTAATCGAGCAGTTCTTC
CDR3: CSVGGHVGGLIEQFF

D: TRBD2
size: -
V: TRBV4-1
J: TRBJ2-3
DNA: TGCGCCAGCAGCCATAGTAGGACTAGCGGGACGAACACAGATACGCAGTATTTT
CDR3: CASSHSRTSGTNTDTQYF

D: TRBD2
size: -
V: TRBV4-2
J: TRBJ2-1
DNA: TGTGCCAGCTCGAGCGGGAGTAACAATGAGCAGTTCTTC
CDR3: CASSSGSNNEQFF

D: -
size: -
V: TRBV21-1
J: TRBJ1-6
DNA: TGTGCCAGCAGCAACCCGGGACATTGGAGCTCCTATAATTCACCCCTCCACTTT
CDR3: CASSNPGHWSSYNSPLHF

D: TRBD2
size: -
V: TRBV3-1/TRBV3-2
J: TRBJ2-3
DNA: TGTGCCAGCAGCCAAGGGGCGGGGGGCACAGATACGCAGTATTTT
CDR3: CASSQGAGGTDTQYF

D: TRBD2
size: -
V: TRBV7-3
J: TRBJ2-3
DNA: TGTGCCAGCGGGCGTGCGGGGGGGCCCACAGATACGCAGTATTTT
CDR3: CASGRAGGPTDTQYF

D: -
size: -
V: TRBV5-4
J: TRBJ1-1
DNA: TGTGCCAGCAGCTTGGGGCACCGAGGGCCCCAGAACACTGAAGCTTTCTTT
CDR3: CASSLGHRGPQNTEAFF

D: -
size: -
V: TRBV2
J: TRBJ1-2
DNA: TGTGCCAGCAGTGAAGGGGCCGGAAACTATGGCTACACCTTC
CDR3: CASSEGAGNYGYTF

D: TRBD2
size: -
V: TRBV10-3
J: TRBJ2-2
DNA: TGTGCCATCAGTGAGTCGAGCGGGAAGGGGACCGGGGAGCTGTTTTTT
CDR3: CAISESSGKGTGELFF

D: TRBD1
size: -
V: TRBV5-6
J: TRBJ1-6
DNA: TGTGCCAGCAGCTTTAGGGAGCAGGGGGTTGTTGGTTCACCCCTCCACTTT
CDR3: CASSFREQGVVGSPLHF

D: TRBD2
size: few
V: TRBV6-6
J: TRBJ2-1
DNA: TGTGCCAGCAGGGAAGTTGGGAGGGGTAATGAGCAGTTCTTC
CDR3: CASREVGRGNEQFF

D: -
size: -
V: TRBV29-1
J: TRBJ2-7
DNA: TGCAGCGTTGAAGATGTGGGGGATCAGGGGAACGACGAGCAGTACTTC
CDR3: CSVEDVGDQGNDEQYF

D: TRBD1
size: few
V: TRBV11-2
J: TRBJ2-1
DNA: TGTGCCAGCAGCCGGGACAGGGACAATGAGCAGTTCTTC
CDR3: CASSRDRDNEQFF

D: -
size: -
V: TRBV6-5
J: TRBJ1-1
DNA: TGTGCCAGCAGTTACGGCGAGGGGGACACTGAAGCTTTCTTT
CDR3: CASSYGEGDTEAFF

D: TRBD1
size: -
V: TRBV5-1
J: TRBJ2-7
DNA: TGCGCCAGCAGCGAAGGACAGGGTGGACTTACCTACGAGCAGTACTTC
CDR3: CASSEGQGGLTYEQYF

D: -
size: -
V: TRBV7-9
J: TRBJ2-5
DNA: TGTGCCAGCAGCTCCTACCGTTATCAAGAGACCCAGTACTTC
CDR3: CASSSYRYQETQYF

D: -
size: -
V: TRBV3-1/TRBV3-2
J: TRBJ1-4
DNA: TGTGCCAGCAGCCTCCTCGGCGGGGTCAGGACCGCAACTAATGAAAAACTGTTTTTT
CDR3: CASSLLGGVRTATNEKLFF

D: -
size: -
V: TRBV12-3/TRBV12-4
J: TRBJ2-7
DNA: TGTGCCAGCAGTTTGGGGAGTTACGAGCAGTACTTC
CDR3: CASSLGSYEQYF

D: -
size: -
V: TRBV4-1
J: TRBJ1-5
DNA: TGCGCCAGCAGCCGATCTGAGGGTCAGCCCCAGCATTTT
CDR3: CASSRSEGQPQHF

D: TRBD2
size: -
V: TRBV7-8
J: TRBJ2-1
DNA: TGTGCCAGCAGCCCTTACGGGGGGAGGAACAATGAGCAGTTCTTC
CDR3: CASSPYGGRNNEQFF

D: TRBD2
size: -
V: TRBV7-2
J: TRBJ2-5
DNA: TGTGCCAGCAGCTTAGCGCCCGGGGGGGCGTGGGAGACCCAGTACTTC
CDR3: CASSLAPGGAWETQYF

D: TRBD1
size: once
V: TRBV7-9
J: TRBJ1-4
DNA: TGTGCCAGCAGCCTCGGACAGGGGGTCTTGGAACTGTTTTTT
CDR3: CASSLGQGVLELFF

D: TRBD2
size: -
V: TRBV7-3
J: TRBJ2-1
DNA: TGTGCCAGCAGCTTGGATTCTAGCGGGGAGGACAATGAGCAGTTCTTC
CDR3: CASSLDSSGEDNEQFF

D: -
size: -
V: TRBV15
J: TRBJ2-1
DNA: TGTGCCACCAGCAGAGATCCGGGCAGGGTGGGCCATGAGCAGTTCTTC
CDR3: CATSRDPGRVGHEQFF

D: TRBD1
size: once
V: TRBV19
J: TRBJ1-1
DNA: TGTGCCAGTAATACAGGGGGAGGGGACACTGAAGCTTTCTTT
CDR3: CASNTGGGDTEAFF

D: TRBD1
size: -
V: TRBV29-1
J: TRBJ2-1
DNA: TGCAGCGTGAGGACAGGGGGAAGCTCCTACAATGAGCAGTTCTTC
CDR3: CSVRTGGSSYNEQFF

D: -
size: -
V: TRBV4-2
J: TRBJ1-6
DNA: TGTGCCAGCAGCCGGTGGGGCAGGGAGGCGGTTAATTCACCCCTCCACTTT
CDR3: CASSRWGREAVNSPLHF

D: TRBD1
size: -
V: TRBV6-6
J: TRBJ2-2
DNA: TGTGCCAGCAGGTTGGACAGGGCGGGAACCGGGGAGCTGTTTTTT
CDR3: CASRLDRAGTGELFF

D: -
size: -
V: TRBV27
J: TRBJ2-7
DNA: TGTGCCACCAAACCGATCCCACAGGGATCCCCCCACGAGCAGTACTTC
CDR3: CATKPIPQGSPHEQYF

D: -
size: -
V: TRBV9
J: TRBJ2-7
DNA: TGTGCCAGCAGCGTAGCCGCTATGGGCCCCTACGAGCAGTACTTC
CDR3: CASSVAAMGPYEQYF

D: TRBD2
size: -
V: TRBV7-6
J: TRBJ2-1
DNA: TGTGCCAGCAGCCGACGACTAGCGGGGTATAATGAGCAGTTCTTC
CDR3: CASSRRLAGYNEQFF

D: TRBD1
size: -
V: TRBV5-1
J: TRBJ2-2
DNA: TGCGCCAGCAGCTTGGGGACAGGGAAATTGTTTGGCGGGGAGCTGTTTTTT
CDR3: CASSLGTGKLFGGELFF

D: TRBD2
size: -
V: TRBV6-6
J: TRBJ2-2
DNA: TGTGCCAGCAACCTAGCGGGAGGGACCGGGGAGCTGTTTTTT
CDR3: CASNLAGGTGELFF

D: -
size: -
V: TRBV5-4
J: TRBJ2-2
DNA: TGTGCCAGCAGCTTGGCGGCGAACACCGGGGAGCTGTTTTTT
CDR3: CASSLAANTGELFF

D: TRBD2
size: -
V: TRBV7-8
J: TRBJ2-3
DNA: TGTGCCGGGGGCTTGGGACTAGCGCGCACAGATACGCAGTATTTT
CDR3: CAGGLGLARTDTQYF

D: -
size: -
V: TRBV6-4
J: TRBJ2-1
DNA: TGTGCCAGCAGTGACTCCTGGCGCGGGGAGCAGTTCTTC
CDR3: CASSDSWRGEQFF

D: -
size: -
V: TRBV6-5
J: TRBJ1-1
DNA: TGTGCCAGCAGTTACTCGACCACAGCGAACACTGAAGCTTTCTTT
CDR3: CASSYSTTANTEAFF

D: TRBD1
size: -
V: TRBV19
J: TRBJ2-6
DNA: TGTGCCAGTAACCCTTCCGGGACAGCCCCGAGGGGGGCCAACGTCCTGACTTTC
CDR3: CASNPSGTAPRGANVLTF

D: -
size: -
V: TRBV28
J: TRBJ1-4
DNA: TGTGCCAGCAGTTTATCGCAGGTAGATGAAAAACTGTTTTTT
CDR3: CASSLSQVDEKLFF

D: -
size: -
V: TRBV19
J: TRBJ2-7
DNA: TGTGCCAGTAGTAAGGGGCACCTCTACGAGCAGTACTTC
CDR3: CASSKGHLYEQYF

D: -
size: -
V: TRBV19
J: TRBJ1-1
DNA: TGTGCCAGTAGTATAGTGGGTACAGGGCACACTGAAGCTTTCTTT
CDR3: CASSIVGTGHTEAFF

D: TRBD1
size: -
V: TRBV9
J: TRBJ2-4
DNA: TGTGCCAGCAGCCCTCGGACAGGGGGGAACAACATTCAGTACTTC
CDR3: CASSPRTGGNNIQYF

D: -
size: once
V: TRBV7-7
J: TRBJ2-3
DNA: TGTGCCAGCAGCCCCCCAGGCGCAGATACGCAGTATTTT
CDR3: CASSPPGADTQYF

D: -
size: -
V: TRBV19
J: TRBJ2-1
DNA: TGTGCCAGTAGTATCCAGGACAAGGCCCATGAGCAGTTCTTC
CDR3: CASSIQDKAHEQFF

D: TRBD1
size: once
V: TRBV6-5
J: TRBJ1-2
DNA: TGTGCCAGCAGTTCTGAATTCGACAGGGCGTATGGCTACACCTTC
CDR3: CASSSEFDRAYGYTF

D: -
size: -
V: TRBV5-1
J: TRBJ1-2
DNA: TGCGCCAGCAGCGCAGGTGGTTCAGACTATGGCTACACCTTC
CDR3: CASSAGGSDYGYTF

D: -
size: -
V: TRBV2
J: TRBJ1-1
DNA: TGTGCCAGCAGCCGGCTCAGGGACACTGAAGCTTTCTTT
CDR3: CASSRLRDTEAFF

D: TRBD1
size: many
V: TRBV10-3
J: TRBJ2-5
DNA: TGTGCCATCAGTCCCCCCGAGGGGGCTGGGGGGACCCAGTACTTC
CDR3: CAISPPEGAGGTQYF

D: -
size: -
V: TRBV15
J: TRBJ2-7
DNA: TGTGCCACCAGCAGAGATCCGGCAATTGGAGCCTACGAGCAGTACTTC
CDR3: CATSRDPAIGAYEQYF